This is a list of T cell receptor beta chains from one sample in a study of B cell selection in AIRE deficiency. The protocol was immunoSEQ multiplex PCR, while the TCRdb copy is restricted to in-frame clones and leaves out a portion. Found here are under 20,000 clones, about 92% of them singletons; the top ten hold 0.89%. The specimen sequenced was CD4+CD25+ Tregs sorted from PBMCs. The receptor source for this set is a human donor in good health. Both conserved end residues are part of each CDR3. D genes are given only for firm matches. Size is stated for part of the rows, as once, few or many counts, or as a class when the clone is expanded.

>NA|TRBV6-5|NA|TRBJ1-1
CASSLGENTEAFF
TGTGCCAGCAGTTTAGGGGAGAACACTGAAGCTTTCTTT
>NA|TRBV6-1|NA|TRBJ2-5
CASRHTGISETQYF
TGTGCCAGCAGACACACAGGGATCAGCGAGACCCAGTACTTC
>TRBD1|TRBV6-5|NA|TRBJ1-4
CASRRQGTTNEKLFF
TGTGCCAGTCGCCGACAGGGGACAACTAATGAAAAACTGTTTTTT
>NA|TRBV28|few|TRBJ2-1
CASSLLGGLPSYNEQFF
TGTGCCAGCAGTTTGTTAGGGGGACTTCCCTCCTACAATGAGCAGTTCTTC
>NA|TRBV4-2|NA|TRBJ1-4
CASSQDGTNSNEKLFF
TGTGCCAGCAGCCAAGACGGAACCAACAGTAATGAAAAACTGTTTTTT
>TRBD1|TRBV5-1|few|TRBJ2-7
CASSFSDRDNHEQYF
TGCGCCAGCAGCTTCTCAGACAGGGATAACCACGAGCAGTACTTC
>TRBD1|TRBV6-6|once|TRBJ2-5
CASSDRGRETQYF
TGTGCCAGCAGCGACAGGGGGAGAGAGACCCAGTACTTC
>NA|TRBV2|NA|TRBJ2-1
CASSPGPRRDNEQFF
TGTGCCAGCAGTCCGGGACCCCGACGCGACAATGAGCAGTTCTTC
>NA|TRBV5-6|once|TRBJ1-2
CASSSGPYGYTF
TGTGCCAGCAGCTCGGGGCCCTATGGCTACACCTTC
>NA|TRBV28|NA|TRBJ2-1
CASSLGYEQFF
TGTGCCAGCAGTTTAGGTTATGAGCAGTTCTTC
>NA|TRBV7-9|NA|TRBJ2-3
CASSLAIGSVGATDTQYF
TGTGCCAGCAGCTTAGCTATAGGGTCCGTGGGAGCCACAGATACGCAGTATTTT
>NA|TRBV6-6|NA|TRBJ1-5
CASSAGDQPQHF
TGTGCCAGCAGTGCGGGGGATCAGCCCCAGCATTTT
>TRBD1|TRBV4-1|NA|TRBJ1-3
CASSRGDSSRGNTIYF
TGCGCCAGCAGCCGTGGGGACAGCTCCCGGGGAAACACCATATATTTT
>NA|TRBV9|NA|TRBJ2-2
CASSVEANTGELFF
TGTGCCAGCAGCGTTGAAGCGAACACCGGGGAGCTGTTTTTT
>TRBD1|TRBV28|NA|TRBJ1-1
CASSTGGHTEAFF
TGTGCCAGCAGTACAGGGGGCCATACTGAAGCTTTCTTT
>NA|TRBV20-1|once|TRBJ2-7
CSASGSAGPYF
TGCAGTGCTAGCGGCTCGGCCGGCCCGTACTTC
>TRBD2|TRBV10-3|NA|TRBJ2-1
CAISKLRLAGAYNEQFF
TGTGCCATCAGTAAACTTCGACTAGCGGGGGCCTACAATGAGCAGTTCTTC
>NA|TRBV19|NA|TRBJ1-5
CASSRGREHNQPQHF
TGTGCCAGTAGTCGCGGCAGGGAGCACAATCAGCCCCAGCATTTT
>NA|TRBV18|NA|TRBJ2-1
CASSPFESSYNEQFF
TGTGCCAGCTCACCGTTCGAAAGCTCCTACAATGAGCAGTTCTTC
>TRBD1|TRBV6-5|NA|TRBJ1-2
CASSYGQGADYGYTF
TGTGCCAGCAGTTACGGGCAGGGGGCTGACTATGGCTACACCTTC
>NA|TRBV4-3|NA|TRBJ1-5
CASSQDAGLFQPQHF
TGCGCCAGCAGCCAAGACGCAGGGCTCTTTCAGCCCCAGCATTTT
>TRBD1|TRBV19|NA|TRBJ1-4
CASRLAGGEKLFF
TGTGCCAGTAGGCTTGCAGGGGGTGAAAAACTGTTTTTT
>NA|TRBV5-6|NA|TRBJ2-7
CASSPLGRVDEQYF
TGTGCCAGCAGCCCCTTGGGCAGGGTCGACGAGCAGTACTTC
>NA|TRBV5-1|few|TRBJ2-4
CASSLVYDGRAKNIQYF
TGCGCCAGCAGCTTGGTTTATGACGGGAGAGCCAAAAACATTCAGTACTTC
>TRBD1|TRBV9|NA|TRBJ2-3
CASSPGQGRRDTQYF
TGTGCCAGCAGCCCGGGACAGGGGAGGAGAGATACGCAGTATTTT
>NA|TRBV5-1|NA|TRBJ2-3
CASSPAVTTRTDTQYF
TGCGCCAGCAGCCCGGCGGTGACTACACGCACAGATACGCAGTATTTT
>TRBD1|TRBV29-1|few|TRBJ1-2
CSALRQGGYGYTF
TGCAGCGCCTTAAGGCAGGGGGGCTATGGCTACACCTTC
>TRBD2|TRBV4-1|NA|TRBJ2-1
CASSRGGLAGTYNEQFF
TGCGCCAGCAGCCGAGGGGGACTAGCGGGGACCTACAATGAGCAGTTCTTC
>TRBD1|TRBV30|NA|TRBJ2-7
CAWKGTGVHEQYF
TGTGCCTGGAAGGGGACAGGGGTCCACGAGCAGTACTTC
>TRBD1|TRBV4-2|NA|TRBJ1-5
CASSQEDRGLGQPQHF
TGTGCCAGCAGCCAAGAGGACAGGGGGCTCGGGCAGCCCCAGCATTTT
>TRBD2|TRBV5-1|NA|TRBJ2-1
CASSPPGLAGKREQFF
TGCGCCAGCAGTCCACCCGGACTAGCGGGAAAAAGGGAGCAGTTCTTC
>NA|TRBV6-1|NA|TRBJ2-4
CASSESLAKNIQYF
TGTGCCAGCAGTGAAAGTCTAGCCAAAAACATTCAGTACTTC
>TRBD1|TRBV6-1|NA|TRBJ1-5
CASRTTGGNQPQHF
TGTGCCAGCAGAACGACAGGGGGCAATCAGCCCCAGCATTTT
>NA|TRBV2|NA|TRBJ1-1
CASRSWGTEAFF
TGTGCCAGCAGGTCTTGGGGTACTGAAGCTTTCTTT
>NA|TRBV25-1|NA|TRBJ2-7
CASSVVGYEQYF
TGTGCCAGCAGTGTGGTGGGATACGAGCAGTACTTC
>NA|TRBV9|NA|TRBJ2-7
CASSVGAAGTTYEQYF
TGTGCCAGCAGCGTGGGTGCGGCGGGGACAACCTACGAGCAGTACTTC
>TRBD1|TRBV28|NA|TRBJ1-5
CASSRPGQGQPQHF
TGTGCCAGCAGTCGTCCGGGACAGGGTCAGCCCCAGCATTTT